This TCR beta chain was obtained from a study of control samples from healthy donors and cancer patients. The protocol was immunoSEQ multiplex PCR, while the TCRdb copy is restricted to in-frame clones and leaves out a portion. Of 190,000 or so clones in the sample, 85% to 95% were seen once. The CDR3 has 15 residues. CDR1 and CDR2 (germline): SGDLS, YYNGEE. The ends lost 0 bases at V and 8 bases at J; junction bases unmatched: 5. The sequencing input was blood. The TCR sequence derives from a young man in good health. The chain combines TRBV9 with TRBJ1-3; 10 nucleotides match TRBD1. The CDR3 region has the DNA TGTGCCAGCAGCGTAGATACCGGGACAGGGGACACCATATATTTT. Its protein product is CASSVDTGTGDTIYF.